The 6 T cell receptor beta chains in this list originate from one sample, sequenced in a study of OX40 agonist ivuxolimab in advanced cancers. Here immunoSEQ multiplex PCR was the method, and the copy in TCRdb shows in-frame clones only, minus some. Of roughly 140,000 clones listed, under 95% were seen once; the top ten hold approximately 0.32%. Sequencing was performed on CD4+ or CD8+ T cells sorted from blood, taken in a trial of the OX40 agonist ivuxolimab. The receptors derive from an adult with an advanced solid tumor such as melanoma, head and neck, liver or kidney cancer.

The V and J genes are TRBV5-5 and TRBJ1-5, with D tentatively TRBD1 (5 bases). CDR1 and CDR2 (germline): SGHKS, YYEKEE (reference sequence). This CDR3 comprises 16 residues. Trimming shortened V by 3 bases and J by 5 bases, and 18 bases separated the two germline ends. As DNA, the CDR3 is TGTGCCAGCAGCTCTTGGGGGGGAATACGTGATCAGCCCCAGCATTTT. It yields the protein CASSSWGGIRDQPQHF.

A single count supports this clone. J is TRBJ2-1 and V is TRBV28; TRBD2 aligns across 13 bases. Germline CDR1 and CDR2: MDHEN and SYDVKM. With V trimmed by 4 bases and J by 9 bases, 9 bases remained unmatched. The CDR3 is 16 amino acids. The CDR3 DNA reads as TGTGCCAGCAGTTCTCCTACTAGCGGGAGGGAGGGTGAGCAGTTCTTC. Translated: CASSSPTSGREGEQFF.

DNA for the CDR3: TGTGCCACCAGCCCACGACGTCCGGGACAGGGGGATGGCTACACCTTC. Residues: CATSPRRPGQGDGYTF. The chain joins TRBV15 to TRBJ1-2; 11 bases are a match to TRBD1. This CDR3 contains 16 residues. CDR1 and CDR2 (germline): LNHNV, YYDKDF (reference sequence). J lost 6 bases, V lost 5 bases, and 11 bases had no gene match.

The rearrangement joins TRBV5-8 to TRBJ2-7; 8 bases match TRBD1. V shed 0 bases and J 2 bases; nucleotides not matched to a gene: 10. From germline, CDR1 is SGHTS and CDR2 YDEGEE. This CDR3 has 17 residues. The CDR3 DNA reads as TGTGCCAGCAGCTTGGCCCTACGGACAGGGAACCCCTACGAGCAGTACTTC. It specifies CASSLALRTGNPYEQYF.

A remark on this clone: Other DNA sequences within the sample encode an identical CDR3. The V call is TRBV28, the J call TRBJ2-7; no clear D. The ends were cut back, 6 bases at V and 3 bases at J, with 6 bases in the middle. Germline V CDR1 and CDR2: MDHEN, SYDVKM. This CDR3 has 11 residues. CDR3 sequence: CASSRNYEQYF. The CDR3 nucleotides are TGTGCCAGCAGCCGCAACTACGAGCAGTACTTC.

The J gene is TRBJ2-7, the V gene TRBV18; 15 bases are shared with TRBD2. The germline V gene has CDR1 KGHSH and CDR2 LQKENI. The trim removed 4 bases at V and 6 bases at J, leaving 1 base unmatched. This CDR3 is 14 amino acids long. The CDR3 DNA reads TGTGCCAGCTCACGGGGACTAGCGGGAGGCGAGCAGTACTTC. Protein: CASSRGLAGGEQYF. The full variable domain, rest sourced from reference TRBV18 and TRBJ2-7, is NAGVMQNPRHLVRRRGQEARLRCSPMKGHSHVYWYRQLPEEGLKFMVYLQKENIIDESGMPKERFSAEFPKEGPSILRIQQVVRGDSAAYFCASSRGLAGGEQYFGPGTRLTVT.